This entry lists 5 T cell receptor beta chains sequenced from one sample in a study of T cell responses to AZD1222 COVID-19 vaccine. The method was immunoSEQ multiplex PCR; TCRdb's version includes in-frame clones alone and lacks a portion of them. Of about 120,000 clones listed, around 87% are singletons. Material: peripheral blood, obtained 28 days after the second AZD1222 dose. Every receptor here comes from an adult who received the AZD1222 COVID-19 vaccine.

The chain recombines TRBV5-4 with TRBJ1-1; no firm D call. V gave up 2 bases and J gave up 1 base, with 3 bases separating them. The CDR3 spans 12 residues. Germline V gene data show CDR1 as SGHNT and CDR2 as YYREEE (reference sequence). The CDR3 spells CASSFKNTEAFF. The CDR3 region has the DNA TGTGCCAGCAGCTTTAAGAACACTGAAGCTTTCTTT.

The count of this clone is one. V and J are TRBV29-1 and TRBJ2-1; the match to TRBD2 covers 9 bases. After removal of 7 bases from V and 7 bases from J, the junction contained 11 bases not matched to a gene. This CDR3 contains 14 residues. Germline CDR1 SQVTM, CDR2 ANQGSEA. The CDR3, as DNA: TGCAGCGCCGACCGTCTAGCGGGGCGTAATGAGCAGTTCTTC. Its protein product is CSADRLAGRNEQFF.

The chain couples TRBV4-1 to TRBJ2-3; TRBD2 agrees at 9 bases. CDR3 length: 17 residues. Germline assignment: CDR1 MGHRA and CDR2 YSYEKL. V lost 4 bases to trimming and J lost 5 bases; unmatched junction nucleotides: 13. Here the CDR3 reads CASSPRLGSGGIDTQYF. The CDR3 DNA follows: TGCGCCAGCAGCCCTCGGCTAGGTAGCGGGGGAATAGATACGCAGTATTTT.

In regard to this clone: Distinct nucleotide sequences in the sample also encode this CDR3. The chain is built from TRBV6-1 and TRBJ1-1; perhaps TRBD1 as D (5 bases). Germline loops: CDR1 MNHNS, CDR2 SASEGT. This CDR3 is 13 amino acids long. Trimming shortened V by 3 bases and J by 4 bases, and 9 bases separated the two germline ends. The CDR3 is CASSDRAGTEAFF. CDR3 in DNA: TGTGCCAGCAGTGACAGGGCGGGCACTGAAGCTTTCTTT.

V usage is TRBV9 and J usage is TRBJ1-6, with D maybe TRBD1 (5 bases). CDR3 length: 15 amino acids. In germline, CDR1 is SGDLS, CDR2 YYNGEE. The ends were cut back, 0 bases at V and 8 bases at J, with 12 bases in the middle. Here the CDR3 reads CASSVEGRGDSPLHF. CDR3 DNA sequence: TGTGCCAGCAGCGTAGAGGGGAGGGGCGATTCACCCCTCCACTTT.